A single T cell receptor (beta chain) is shown here with its context. Authors of the study amplified TCR beta CDR3 regions from RNA transcripts. Using the HTBI primer set, a first-round RT-PCR was run on the TCR CDR3. TCRdb independently ran MiXCR on the multiplex PCR reads; one entry per CDR3 protein. Found here are roughly 180,000 distinct CDR3 sequences, 9.4% of them singletons; the top ten hold roughly a fifth. This sample stems from a study of T cells in Graves' hyperthyroidism and ophthalmopathy. Sample: blood. The sequence was obtained from a woman aged 18-29 years with Graves' hyperthyroidism that later progressed to Graves' ophthalmopathy.

The DNA for the CDR3 is TGTGCCAGCAGCCAAACCAGGGTGAGAGACGGGGAGCTGTTTTTT. Its protein product is CASSQTRVRDGELFF. The chain uses TRBV4-2 and TRBJ2-2, with D possibly TRBD1 on 5 matching bases. Deletions cut 2 bases from V and 7 bases from J, with 14 bases between. Germline V gene data show CDR1 as LGHNA and CDR2 as YNFKEQ. The CDR3 extends over 15 amino acids.